The 14 T cell receptor beta chains below were found in one sample sequenced in a study of T cell clonality in common variable immunodeficiency. The method was immunoSEQ multiplex PCR; TCRdb's version includes in-frame clones alone and lacks a portion of them. This repertoire holds more than 30,000 clones, and none appear only once. Sequencing was performed on peripheral blood mononuclear cells. These receptors were collected from a person between 18 and 69 years old in good health.

This clone was observed at least ten times. The CDR3 is cut off 3 residues early in the read; its end comes from the germline J gene. The gene calls are TRBV20-1 and TRBJ1-1; possibly TRBD1 for D (5 bases). CDR1 and CDR2 (germline): DFQATT, SNEGSKA (reference sequence). The CDR3 covers 16 residues. The ends were cut back, 0 bases at V and 4 bases at J, with 18 bases in the middle. The CDR3 sequence: CSARDPSRGTGTEAFF. CDR3 DNA (partial): TGCAGTGCTAGAGATCCATCAAGGGGCACGGGCACTGAA.

There are many counts of this clone. The CDR3 sequence: CASSFLSGDSYGYTF. The covered CDR3 bases are TGTGCCAGCTCATTTTTATCAGGGGACAGCTATGGC. J is TRBJ1-2 and V is TRBV18, with 7 bases fitting TRBD1. The observed sequence ends 3 residues before the CDR3 terminus, with the missing tail filled in from the germline J gene. The CDR3 is 15 amino acids. The ends lost 5 bases at V and 4 bases at J; junction bases unmatched: 10. Germline lookup yields CDR1 KGHSH and CDR2 LQKENI.

This clone was seen more than once but under ten times. From the germline J gene comes the end of the CDR3, since the read stops 3 residues before it. The chain has TRBV19 and TRBJ2-3, with 7 bases identical to TRBD1. The CDR3 spans 13 residues. V dropped 9 bases and J dropped 6; count of bases not matched to a gene: 9. Germline values: CDR1 LNHDA, CDR2 SQIVND (reference sequence). The CDR3 loop is CASRSGGRDTQYF. The CDR3 DNA, read in part, is TGTGCCAGCCGATCAGGGGGACGGGATACG. The full variable domain, rest sourced from reference TRBV19 and TRBJ2-3, is DGGITQSPKYLFRKEGQNVTLSCEQNLNHDAMYWYRQDPGQGLRLIYYSQIVNDFQKGDIAEGYSVSREKKESFPLTVTSAQKNPTAFYLCASRSGGRDTQYFGPGTRLTVL.

This clone has ten or more counts. Coverage ceases 3 residues before the CDR3 finishes, and the germline J gene fills in the end. The chain recombines TRBV19 with TRBJ2-3, with TRBD2 as a possible D gene (5 bases). Germline V lookup: CDR1 LNHDA, CDR2 SQIVND (reference sequence). The CDR3 consists of 16 residues. The V gene lost 1 base and the J gene lost 0 bases, with 11 bases spanning the gap. CDR3 DNA, as far as it was read: TGTGCCAGTAGTATAGGAGCGGCCACTAGCACAGATACG. Its protein product is CASSIGAATSTDT. The whole CDR3 region reads CASSIGAATSTDTQYF.

This clone was observed at least ten times. At one end, the junction sequence differs from germline, possibly due to a read error. The CDR3 end is not reached by the read, which stops 3 residues before it; the germline J gene fills it in. V usage is TRBV13 and J usage is TRBJ2-3; 10 nucleotides line up with TRBD2. This CDR3 region has 16 residues. The germline CDR1 and CDR2 sequences are PRHDT and FYEKMQ (reference sequence). This CDR3 is CASSLGLAAITDTQYF. The CDR3 bases that were read are TGTGCCAGCAGTTTAGGACTAGCGGCCATCACAGATACG.

This clone appeared many times. At one of its ends the junction is not consistent with the germline gene, which may arise from a read error. Read sequence stops 3 residues before the CDR3 end, and the germline J gene provides the missing end. The chain is built from TRBV4-2 and TRBJ2-1; D ambiguous. CDR1 is LGHNA and CDR2 is YNFKEQ in the germline V gene. The CDR3 extends over 15 amino acids. The CDR3 DNA, read in part, is TGCGCCAGCAGCCATGAGCGAAGCTCCTACAATGAG. Its protein is CASSHERSSYNE. In full, the CDR3 is CASSHERSSYNEQFF.

This clone was seen many times. CDR3 sequence: CAISESNRGYQPQHF. The sequenced CDR3 bases are TGTGCCATCAGTGAGTCTAATAGGGGGTATCAGCCC. The chain joins TRBV10-3 to TRBJ1-5, with D tentatively TRBD1 (6 bases). The read gets to within 3 residues of the CDR3 end, and the germline J gene fills in the rest. Trimming shortened V by 0 bases and J by 5 bases, and 11 bases separated the two germline ends. The CDR3 spans 15 residues. Germline values: CDR1 ENHRY, CDR2 SYGVKD.

This clone was observed at least ten times. The read ends 3 residues shy of where the CDR3 ends; the end is completed using the germline J gene. This rearrangement joins TRBV5-1 to TRBJ1-6, with 7 nucleotides matching TRBD1. Germline V gives CDR1 SGHRS, CDR2 YFSETQ. The CDR3 loop spans 15 amino acids. J gave up 6 bases and V 2 bases, and 5 bases lay outside the gene matches. Incomplete CDR3 DNA: TGCGCCAGCAGCTTAGACAGGGTACCTAATTCACCC. This encodes CASSLDRVPNSP. The entire CDR3 sequence reads CASSLDRVPNSPLHF.

This clone was recorded many times. Here the CDR3 reads CSARSDRTGTEAFF. Incomplete CDR3 DNA: TGCAGTGCTAGAAGCGACAGGACTGGTACTGAA. The V call is TRBV20-1, the J call TRBJ1-1; TRBD1 might be the D (6 bases). The read terminates 3 residues ahead of where the CDR3 ends, so the germline J gene completes it. V lost 2 bases, J lost 5 bases, and 15 bases lay in between. Germline V gives CDR1 DFQATT, CDR2 SNEGSKA (reference sequence). The CDR3 runs 14 residues.

This clone has more than one count but fewer than ten. The read ends 3 residues early relative to the CDR3; the germline J gene fills the gap. This chain joins TRBV11-2 and TRBJ2-2, with TRBD1 identical over 9 bases. The CDR3 length is 15 residues. Germline CDR1 reads SGHAT; CDR2 reads FQNNGV. Germline trimming cut 3 bases from V and 4 bases from J; bases unmatched to any gene: 3. CDR3: CASSFGQGRTGELFF. Incomplete CDR3 DNA: TGTGCCAGCAGCTTCGGACAGGGGCGCACCGGGGAG.

This clone showed up many times. The CDR3 sequence: CASSQSYEQYF. CDR3 DNA (partial): TGTGCCAGCAGCCAGAGCTACGAG. This chain uses TRBV5-5 with TRBJ2-7; D unclear. Sequencing ends 3 residues short of the CDR3 end; the germline J gene provides the rest. The CDR3 length is 11 residues. The germline V gene has CDR1 SGHKS and CDR2 YYEKEE (reference sequence). The germline V and J ends were trimmed by 4 bases and 3 bases, with 5 bases remaining between them.

CDR3 sequence reads: CASSPGGDTEAFF. CDR3 bases read: TGTGCCAGCAGCCCAGGGGGAGACACTGAA. The chain uses TRBV7-6 and TRBJ1-1, with 7 bases that match TRBD1. The CDR3 is cut off 3 residues early in the read; its end comes from the germline J gene. The junction had 3 bases not matched to a gene; V was cut back by 5 bases and J by 3 bases. Looked up from germline, CDR1 is SGHVS and CDR2 is FNYEAQ. The CDR3 sequence is 13 residues long.

This clone was seen ten or more times. The chain's CDR3 is CASSPLAGGGETQYF. The covered CDR3 bases are TGTGCCAGCAGCCCCCTAGCGGGAGGAGGAGAGACC. This chain joins TRBV12-3 or TRBV12-4 and TRBJ2-5, with 11 bases lining up with TRBD2. The read halts 3 residues ahead of the CDR3 end, with the missing end drawn from the germline J gene. The CDR3 extends over 15 amino acids. V lost 6 bases to trimming and J lost 4 bases; unmatched junction nucleotides: 7.

This clone was seen repeatedly, ten times or more. Read data end 3 residues before the CDR3 end; the end is taken from the germline J gene. This chain connects TRBV19 to TRBJ1-5; 9 bases are a match to TRBD1. V lost 4 bases, J lost 2 bases, and 9 bases stayed unmatched. The CDR3 loop spans 17 amino acids. Germline CDR1 reads LNHDA; CDR2 reads SQIVND (reference sequence). The part of the CDR3 DNA that was read is TGTGCCAGTAGTAGCCAACCGGGGACAGGGCGCAATCAGCCC. Translation: CASSSQPGTGRNQP. The whole CDR3 sequence is CASSSQPGTGRNQPQHF.